These 17 T cell receptor beta chains were sequenced from one sample in a study of PD-1 blockade in classical Hodgkin lymphoma. Produced via immunoSEQ multiplex PCR; TCRdb's table is partial and in-frame only. The profile shows about 25,000 clones, over 85% of them singletons. The time point is: newly diagnosed, previously untreated cHL patient sample. Material: peripheral blood mononuclear cells (PBMCs). These receptors were obtained from a human donor with classical Hodgkin lymphoma.

This rearrangement joins TRBV19 to TRBJ1-1; unclear D gene. The CDR3 runs 14 residues. The V end lost 4 bases, the J end lost 4 bases, and 13 bases lay between the germline ends. CDR1 is LNHDA and CDR2 is SQIVND in the germline V gene (reference sequence). CDR3 residues: CASSSPGMGTEAFF. The CDR3 DNA follows: TGTGCCAGTAGTAGCCCGGGGATGGGCACTGAAGCTTTCTTT.

The rearrangement links TRBV30 to TRBJ1-1; D gene uncertain. Germline assignment: CDR1 GTSNPN and CDR2 SVGIG (reference sequence). The ends were cut back, 2 bases at V and 1 base at J, with 8 bases in the middle. The CDR3 loop spans 13 amino acids. CDR3 loop: CAWSLHRNTEAFF. The CDR3 DNA reads as TGTGCCTGGAGTTTACATCGGAACACTGAAGCTTTCTTT.

This clone was found a few times. V gene TRBV30 combines with J gene TRBJ1-4; no clear D. The germline V and J ends were trimmed by 0 bases and 7 bases, with 12 bases remaining between them. CDR1 is GTSNPN and CDR2 is SVGIG in the germline V gene (reference sequence). The CDR3 covers 14 residues. The CDR3 reads CAWSVGGGSEKLFF. CDR3 nucleotides: TGTGCCTGGAGTGTTGGAGGAGGGAGTGAAAAACTGTTTTTT.

This clone was seen once. The chain couples TRBV18 to TRBJ2-6, with 8 bases fitting TRBD1. This CDR3 is built from 18 residues. J was trimmed by 4 bases and V by 1 base; bases with no gene match: 9. In germline, CDR1 is KGHSH, CDR2 LQKENI. The CDR3 reads CASSPLLQGAGGANVLTF. The CDR3, as DNA: TGTGCCAGCTCACCACTCCTGCAGGGGGCGGGCGGGGCCAACGTCCTGACTTTC.

This chain links TRBV7-8 with TRBJ2-3; D is ambiguous. Germline loops: CDR1 SGHVS, CDR2 FQNEAQ. Trimming shortened V by 0 bases and J by 5 bases, and 12 bases separated the two germline ends. This CDR3 is 15 amino acids long. The CDR3 DNA follows: TGTGCCAGCAGCTTAGCGCAGGCAGGAAAAGATACGCAGTATTTT. Translating it yields CASSLAQAGKDTQYF.

There are a few counts of this clone. The chain has TRBV7-2 and TRBJ1-1, with a possible D match to TRBD1 (5 bases). The V end lost 5 bases, the J end lost 0 bases, and 10 bases lay between the germline ends. The CDR3 length is 14 residues. The V gene's germline CDR1 is SGHTA and CDR2 FQGNSA. CDR3 coding DNA: TGTGCCAGCAGCCGGGACGGATTGAACACTGAAGCTTTCTTT. Its protein product is CASSRDGLNTEAFF. The variable domain in full, with the rest retrieved from reference TRBV7-2 and TRBJ1-1, is GAGVSQSPSNKVTEKGKDVELRCDPISGHTALYWYRQSLGQGLEFLIYFQGNSAPDKSGLPSDRFSAERTGGSVSTLTIQRTQQEDSAVYLCASSRDGLNTEAFFGQGTRLTVV.

The rearrangement uses TRBV7-9 and TRBJ1-5, with D hard to call. Deletions cut 1 base from V and 0 bases from J, with 4 bases between. CDR3 length equals 14 residues. The germline CDR1 and CDR2 sequences are SEHNR and FQNEAQ (reference sequence). Here the CDR3 DNA reads TGTGCCAGCAGCTTAGACGGTAGCAATCAGCCCCAGCATTTT. Translated, it gives CASSLDGSNQPQHF.

The chain couples TRBV9 to TRBJ2-2; the D is unclear. V was pared by 0 bases and J by 5 bases, with 5 bases between. The CDR3 has 13 residues. Germline values: CDR1 SGDLS, CDR2 YYNGEE. This CDR3 reads CASSVVGTGELFF. In nucleotides, the CDR3 is TGTGCCAGCAGCGTAGTCGGGACCGGGGAGCTGTTTTTT.

CDR3 in DNA: TGTGCCAGCAGCTTAAGGGCAGGCACAGATACGCAGTATTTT. Protein: CASSLRAGTDTQYF. This sequence joins TRBV7-2 and TRBJ2-3; the D is unclear. The germline V gene has CDR1 SGHTA and CDR2 FQGNSA. The CDR3 is made up of 14 amino acids. Trimming stripped 2 bases from V and 1 base from J, with 7 bases between.

The J gene is TRBJ1-2, the V gene TRBV9; 9 bases match TRBD1. Trimming took 0 bases from V and 1 from J; bases not matched to a gene: 7. The CDR3 totals 17 residues. CDR1 is SGDLS, CDR2 YYNGEE, per germline. The CDR3 loop is CASSVARQGDFNYGYTF. CDR3 nucleotides: TGTGCCAGCAGCGTAGCTCGACAGGGGGATTTTAACTATGGCTACACCTTC.

This clone was seen only a few times. V and J are TRBV6-1 and TRBJ1-5; possibly TRBD1 for D (5 bases). Deletions cut 8 bases from V and 3 bases from J, with 17 bases between. The CDR3 contains 15 residues. Germline CDR1 is MNHNS and CDR2 is SASEGT. CDR3 in DNA: TGTGCCAGCGGACGAAGCGACAGCTACAATCAGCCCCAGCATTTT. Protein product: CASGRSDSYNQPQHF.

V is TRBV14 and J is TRBJ2-5; D may be TRBD2 (6 bases). Germline-derived CDR1 and CDR2 are SGHDN and FVKESK. This CDR3 has 15 residues. V was cut by 4 bases and J by 4 bases, with 16 bases left in between. The CDR3 loop reads CASSRPGARGETQYF. The CDR3 DNA reads TGTGCCAGCAGCCGGCCGGGAGCCCGGGGAGAGACCCAGTACTTC.

This clone was counted a single time. The rearrangement joins TRBV7-9 to TRBJ1-1; D might be TRBD1 (5 bases). Germline V CDR1 and CDR2: SEHNR, FQNEAQ (reference sequence). V was clipped by 2 bases and J by 6 bases, with 22 bases between them. This CDR3 region has 17 residues. The CDR3 here is CASSLSSWGKNRAEAFF. In DNA, the CDR3 is TGTGCCAGCAGCTTATCGTCTTGGGGCAAGAATCGGGCTGAAGCTTTCTTT.

This clone was picked up one time. The chain uses TRBV7-9 and TRBJ2-7; a weak D match, TRBD1 (5 bases). V was cut by 8 bases and J by 6 bases, with 17 bases left in between. The CDR3 is made up of 13 amino acids. In germline, CDR1 is SEHNR, CDR2 FQNEAQ (reference sequence). CDR3 DNA sequence: TGTGCCAGCGGAACACAGGTTTCGGCCGAGCAGTACTTC. Translating it yields CASGTQVSAEQYF.

The chain recombines TRBV5-4 with TRBJ2-2; D may be TRBD1 (6 bases). Between the trimmed V and J ends, which lost 4 bases and 6 bases, there was a span of 10 bases. Germline V gives CDR1 SGHNT, CDR2 YYREEE (reference sequence). The CDR3 extends over 13 amino acids. CDR3 sequence (DNA): TGTGCCAGCAGCGATTGGGGGCCCGGGGAGCTGTTTTTT. This codes for CASSDWGPGELFF.

This clone was seen only a few times. V usage is TRBV27 and J usage is TRBJ2-7, with 11 bases that match TRBD1. This CDR3 is built from 14 residues. Per the germline V gene, CDR1 is MNHEY and CDR2 is SMNVEV (reference sequence). Germline trimming cut 5 bases from V and 4 bases from J; bases unmatched to any gene: 4. CDR3 residues: CASSAGTGGYEQYF. CDR3 nucleotide sequence: TGTGCCAGCAGTGCCGGGACAGGGGGGTACGAGCAGTACTTC.

The chain uses TRBV2 and TRBJ1-5; D is unresolved. CDR3 length: 15 residues. Trimming pared 4 bases from V and 0 bases from J, leaving 10 bases between. Germline V gene data show CDR1 as SNHLY and CDR2 as FYNNEI. CDR3 bases: TGTGCCAGCAGTGGACGGATCTATAGCAATCAGCCCCAGCATTTT. Protein: CASSGRIYSNQPQHF.